These 27 T cell receptor beta chains were sequenced from one sample in a study of shared clonotypes between healthy human individuals. Produced via immunoSEQ multiplex PCR; TCRdb's table is partial and in-frame only. The sample contains some 2.1 million clones, 85% to 95% of which appear only once. Sequencing was done on a sample of naive CD4+ T cells sorted from blood. Regarding subset: CD45RA+ positively selected. The receptors were gathered from a man in his late teens or twenties in good health.

The rearrangement links TRBV6-5 to TRBJ2-5; D perhaps matches TRBD1 (6 bases). CDR1 is MNHEY, CDR2 SVGAGI, per germline. Trimming pared 5 bases from V and 5 bases from J, leaving 9 bases between. The CDR3 is 12 amino acids. CDR3 coding DNA: TGTGCCAGCAGTCCGCAGGGGGAGACCCAGTACTTC. Translating it yields CASSPQGETQYF.

For this clone: This sample includes further DNA sequences coding for the same CDR3. This rearrangement joins TRBV5-1 to TRBJ2-7, with D uncertain. Germline assignment: CDR1 SGHRS and CDR2 YFSETQ. CDR3 size: 13 residues. V lost 0 bases to trimming and J lost 3 bases, with 7 bases between them. CDR3 DNA: TGCGCCAGCAGCTTGGACAGCCGCTACGAGCAGTACTTC. This translates into CASSLDSRYEQYF. Full variable domain (outside the CDR3, taken from reference TRBV5-1 and TRBJ2-7): KAGVTQTPRYLIKTRGQQVTLSCSPISGHRSVSWYQQTPGQGLQFLFEYFSETQRNKGNFPGRFSGRQFSNSRSEMNVSTLELGDSALYLCASSLDSRYEQYFGPGTRLTVT.

As regards this clone: Other DNA sequences in the same sample also yield this CDR3. V usage is TRBV10-3 and J usage is TRBJ1-2; D is uncertain. Germline V gene sequence: CDR1 ENHRY, CDR2 SYGVKD. This CDR3 has 13 residues. Trimming removed 3 bases from V and 2 bases from J, with 7 bases in between. The CDR3 region is CAISEGENYGYTF. CDR3 coding DNA: TGTGCCATCAGTGAAGGAGAGAACTATGGCTACACCTTC.

The V call is TRBV30, the J call TRBJ2-2, with D uncertain. The ends were cut back, 0 bases at V and 6 bases at J, with 14 bases in the middle. The CDR3 covers 15 residues. Germline CDR1 GTSNPN, CDR2 SVGIG (reference sequence). CDR3 sequence reads: CAWSVRLGSAGELFF. The CDR3 region has the DNA TGTGCCTGGAGTGTCCGGCTTGGTTCGGCCGGGGAGCTGTTTTTT.

This clone appeared a single time. Other DNA sequences in the same sample also yield this CDR3. This chain links TRBV4-1 with TRBJ1-1; D uncertain. The CDR3 contains 14 residues. Germline V lookup: CDR1 MGHRA, CDR2 YSYEKL. Trimming left V 1 base short and J 2 bases short, with 8 bases between. Here the CDR3 reads CASSQGQLNTEAFF. Here the CDR3 DNA reads TGCGCCAGCAGCCAAGGACAACTAAACACTGAAGCTTTCTTT.

The chain combines TRBV2 with TRBJ2-1; D is possibly TRBD2 (6 bases). This CDR3 spans 10 amino acids. Germline V lookup: CDR1 SNHLY, CDR2 FYNNEI. Trimming pared 6 bases from V and 16 bases from J, leaving 13 bases between. The CDR3 region has the DNA TGTGCCAGCAGCCGCGGGGTTTGTTTCTTC. It yields the protein CASSRGVCFF.

The rearrangement links TRBV28 to TRBJ1-6; D ambiguous. Trimming took off 2 bases at V and 8 bases at J, with 13 bases between the two ends. Germline loops: CDR1 MDHEN, CDR2 SYDVKM. The CDR3 is 15 residues long. The CDR3: CASSLGTIPYSPLHF. CDR3 sequence (DNA): TGTGCCAGCAGTTTAGGTACTATCCCTTATTCACCCCTCCACTTT.

The CDR3 nucleotides read TGTGCCATCAGCCCGGGACAGGGAGGTTACGAGCAGTACTTC. Amino acids: CAISPGQGGYEQYF. This chain connects TRBV10-3 to TRBJ2-7, with 9 bases matching TRBD1. Trimming removed 6 bases from V and 4 bases from J; junction bases left unmatched: 7. Germline-derived CDR1 and CDR2 are ENHRY and SYGVKD. The CDR3 is 14 residues long.

The chain employs TRBV28 and TRBJ1-1; D is possibly TRBD1 (5 bases). Germline CDR1 and CDR2: MDHEN and SYDVKM. CDR3 size: 15 residues. Trimming pared 5 bases from V and 8 bases from J, leaving 21 bases between. CDR3 nucleotides: TGTGCCAGCAGTCCCTCCCCGTCCAGGGTGGGAGAAGCTTTCTTT. It translates to CASSPSPSRVGEAFF. The whole variable domain, filled in from reference TRBV28 and TRBJ1-1, reads DVKVTQSSRYLVKRTGEKVFLECVQDMDHENMFWYRQDPGLGLRLIYFSYDVKMKEKGDIPEGYSVSREKKERFSLILESASTNQTSMYLCASSPSPSRVGEAFFGQGTRLTVV.

This rearrangement joins TRBV12-5 to TRBJ2-5; maybe TRBD2 (6 bases). The V end was cut by 5 bases, the J end by 1 base, with 11 bases between. The length of the CDR3 is 14 residues. Germline assignment: CDR1 LGHNT and CDR2 FRNRAP. The CDR3 sequence: CASGEAGRQETQYF. In DNA, the CDR3 is TGTGCTAGTGGTGAGGCGGGACGCCAAGAGACCCAGTACTTC.

V usage is TRBV7-2 and J usage is TRBJ2-2; weak D call: TRBD2 (5 bases). This CDR3 region has 15 residues. Germline V gene data show CDR1 as SGHTA and CDR2 as FQGNSA. V lost 5 bases to trimming and J lost 3 bases, with 13 bases between them. CDR3 in amino acids: CASSRPDSYTGELFF. The CDR3 DNA follows: TGTGCCAGCAGCCGCCCGGACTCGTACACCGGGGAGCTGTTTTTT.

This clone was recorded once. The chain uses TRBV7-8 and TRBJ1-5, with TRBD1 as a possible D gene (5 bases). The CDR3 is 14 amino acids. Looked up from germline, CDR1 is SGHVS and CDR2 is FQNEAQ. The V end was cut by 1 base, the J end by 3 bases, with 7 bases between. This CDR3 reads CASSLVQVNQPQHF. CDR3 nucleotide sequence: TGTGCCAGCAGCTTAGTACAGGTCAATCAGCCCCAGCATTTT. Complete variable domain (other parts from reference TRBV7-8 and TRBJ1-5): GAGVSQSPRYKVAKRGQDVALRCDPISGHVSLFWYQQALGQGPEFLTYFQNEAQLDKSGLPSDRFFAERPEGSVSTLKIQRTQQEDSAVYLCASSLVQVNQPQHFGDGTRLSIL.

V usage is TRBV11-2 and J usage is TRBJ2-5; tentatively, D is TRBD1 or TRBD2 (5 bases each). V gave up 5 bases and J gave up 2 bases, with 15 bases separating them. CDR3 length: 15 residues. Germline V gene data show CDR1 as SGHAT and CDR2 as FQNNGV. The CDR3 loop is CASSPGTAVQETQYF. CDR3 nucleotides: TGTGCCAGCAGCCCCGGGACGGCGGTTCAAGAGACCCAGTACTTC. Using reference TRBV11-2 and TRBJ2-5 for the parts outside the CDR3, the full variable domain is EAGVAQSPRYKIIEKRQSVAFWCNPISGHATLYWYQQILGQGPKLLIQFQNNGVVDDSQLPKDRFSAERLKGVDSTLKIQPAKLEDSAVYLCASSPGTAVQETQYFGPGTRLLVL.

The V call is TRBV5-1, the J call TRBJ1-1; no firm D call. Germline CDR1 is SGHRS and CDR2 is YFSETQ. Trimming removed 3 bases from V and 0 bases from J, with 12 bases in between. CDR3 size: 15 residues. The CDR3 loop is CASSSSVSLNTEAFF. In DNA, the CDR3 is TGCGCCAGCAGCTCGTCGGTTTCGTTGAACACTGAAGCTTTCTTT.

The V gene is TRBV2, the J gene TRBJ2-7; no clear D. V was cut by 3 bases and J by 2 bases, with 11 bases left in between. Per the germline V gene, CDR1 is SNHLY and CDR2 is FYNNEI. The CDR3 contains 14 residues. The CDR3 sequence: CASSEDLDPYEQYF. CDR3 DNA: TGTGCCAGCAGTGAGGACCTGGACCCCTACGAGCAGTACTTC.

The chain recombines TRBV10-2 with TRBJ1-6; no clear D. Trimming took 4 bases from V and 4 from J, leaving 14 bases between them. This CDR3 region has 16 residues. Per germline, CDR1 WSHSY and CDR2 SAAADI. CDR3 bases: TGCGCCAGCAGTGGAGCCCACAGCTTGTATAATTCACCCCTCCACTTT. Translated: CASSGAHSLYNSPLHF.

On this clone itself: The sample holds other DNA sequences that translate to the same CDR3. This rearrangement joins TRBV30 to TRBJ1-3; D ambiguous. V lost 3 bases to trimming and J lost 2 bases, with 8 bases between them. The CDR3 is 13 amino acids. Germline CDR1 is GTSNPN and CDR2 is SVGIG (reference sequence). The CDR3 spells CAWSGGAGNTIYF. As DNA, the CDR3 is TGTGCCTGGAGCGGCGGGGCTGGAAACACCATATATTTT. Complete variable domain (other parts from reference TRBV30 and TRBJ1-3): SQTIHQWPATLVQPVGSPLSLECTVEGTSNPNLYWYRQAAGRGLQLLFYSVGIGQISSEVPQNLSASRPQDRQFILSSKKLLLSDSGFYLCAWSGGAGNTIYFGEGSWLTVV.

The chain is built from TRBV7-8 and TRBJ1-3; D call uncertain. V dropped 3 bases and J dropped 0 bases, with 12 bases sitting between them. The V gene's germline CDR1 is SGHVS and CDR2 FQNEAQ. The CDR3 runs to 16 residues. This CDR3 is CASSLWETSSGNTIYF. CDR3 sequence (DNA): TGTGCCAGCAGCTTGTGGGAGACCTCCTCTGGAAACACCATATATTTT.

V and J are TRBV7-9 and TRBJ1-5; 9 positions agree with TRBD1. The junction had 6 bases not matched to a gene; V was cut back by 1 base and J by 11 bases. Germline lookup yields CDR1 SEHNR and CDR2 FQNEAQ (reference sequence). The CDR3 extends over 14 amino acids. In DNA, the CDR3 is TGTGCCAGCAGCTTAGGAGGACAGGGGAGTTCCCAGCATTTT. This translates into CASSLGGQGSSQHF.

V gene TRBV6-1 combines with J gene TRBJ1-2, with D possibly TRBD1 on 6 matching bases. With 4 bases removed from V and 2 bases from J, the gap between germline ends came to 8 bases. The CDR3 is 13 amino acids. CDR1 and CDR2 (germline): MNHNS, SASEGT. CDR3 in DNA: TGTGCCAGCAGTGTAACAGGGAACTATGGCTACACCTTC. Translation gives CASSVTGNYGYTF.

V usage is TRBV27 and J usage is TRBJ2-7, with 8 nucleotides matching TRBD2. The trim removed 2 bases at V and 2 bases at J, leaving 5 bases unmatched. CDR1 and CDR2 (germline): MNHEY, SMNVEV (reference sequence). The CDR3 consists of 15 residues. The chain's CDR3 is CASSLISGATYEQYF. CDR3 bases: TGTGCCAGCAGTTTAATTAGCGGGGCCACCTACGAGCAGTACTTC.

This clone has just one count. This chain links TRBV7-6 with TRBJ2-7; weak D call: TRBD2 (6 bases). Germline-derived CDR1 and CDR2 are SGHVS and FNYEAQ. Trimming pared 1 base from V and 6 bases from J, leaving 19 bases between. The CDR3 has 16 amino acids. CDR3 DNA sequence: TGTGCCAGCAGCTTAGATGGGCTAGCGACCTTTCGCGAGCAGTACTTC. Translated: CASSLDGLATFREQYF.

The chain has TRBV29-1 and TRBJ1-1; 7 bases align to TRBD1. Germline values: CDR1 SQVTM, CDR2 ANQGSEA. The CDR3 totals 14 residues. The J segment lost 4 bases and the V segment lost 5 bases, leaving 10 bases of the junction unmatched. This CDR3 is CSVPIGTVGTEAFF. As DNA, the CDR3 is TGCAGCGTTCCAATCGGGACAGTCGGCACTGAAGCTTTCTTT.

This clone was found once. This sequence joins TRBV9 and TRBJ1-4, with D possibly being TRBD1 (6 bases). Deletions cut 0 bases from V and 4 bases from J, with 13 bases between. The germline gives CDR1 SGDLS, CDR2 YYNGEE. CDR3 length: 16 amino acids. This CDR3 is CASSVGETGNNEKLFF. CDR3 bases: TGTGCCAGCAGCGTAGGGGAAACAGGGAATAATGAAAAACTGTTTTTT.

The table lists this clone with a count of one. The chain joins TRBV18 to TRBJ2-2, with a tentative D call TRBD2 (6 bases). V shed 1 base and J shed 7 bases, with 7 bases lying between them. The CDR3 runs to 13 residues. Germline CDR1 and CDR2: KGHSH and LQKENI. CDR3 in amino acids: CASSPLAVGELFF. CDR3 sequence (DNA): TGTGCCAGCTCACCACTAGCGGTCGGGGAGCTGTTTTTT.

The rearrangement links TRBV11-2 to TRBJ2-7; D is perhaps TRBD2 (6 bases). CDR1 and CDR2 from the germline V gene are SGHAT and FQNNGV. CDR3 size: 15 residues. V was cut by 5 bases and J by 3 bases, with 17 bases left in between. The CDR3 nucleotides read TGTGCCAGCAGCCCTTCTTTGGCTAGCGACTACGAGCAGTACTTC. Translation gives CASSPSLASDYEQYF.

The genes are TRBV7-3 and TRBJ2-2, with 10 positions matching TRBD1. Per the germline V gene, CDR1 is SGHTA and CDR2 is FQGTGA. The CDR3 loop spans 15 amino acids. J gave up 6 bases and V 5 bases, and 6 bases lay outside the gene matches. The CDR3 spells CASSPGTGVPGELFF. CDR3 nucleotide sequence: TGTGCCAGCAGCCCCGGGACAGGGGTGCCCGGGGAGCTGTTTTTT.